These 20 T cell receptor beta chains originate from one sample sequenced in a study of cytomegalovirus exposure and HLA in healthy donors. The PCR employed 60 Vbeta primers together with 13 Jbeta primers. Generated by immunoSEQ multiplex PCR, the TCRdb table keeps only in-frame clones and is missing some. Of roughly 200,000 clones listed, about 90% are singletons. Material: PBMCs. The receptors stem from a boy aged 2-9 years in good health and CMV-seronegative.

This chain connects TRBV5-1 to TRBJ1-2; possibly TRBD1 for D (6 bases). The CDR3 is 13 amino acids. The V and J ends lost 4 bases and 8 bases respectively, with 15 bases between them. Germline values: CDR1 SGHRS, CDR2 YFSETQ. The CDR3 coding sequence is TGCGCCAGCAGCCCACAGGGTATCAAAGGCTACACCTTC. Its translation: CASSPQGIKGYTF. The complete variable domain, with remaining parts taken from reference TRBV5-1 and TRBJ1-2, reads KAGVTQTPRYLIKTRGQQVTLSCSPISGHRSVSWYQQTPGQGLQFLFEYFSETQRNKGNFPGRFSGRQFSNSRSEMNVSTLELGDSALYLCASSPQGIKGYTFGSGTRLTVV.

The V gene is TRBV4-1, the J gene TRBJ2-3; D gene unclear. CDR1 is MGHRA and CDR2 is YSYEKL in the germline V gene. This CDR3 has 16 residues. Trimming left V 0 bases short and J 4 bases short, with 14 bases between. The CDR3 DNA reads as TGCGCCAGCAGCCAAGATTCGGGTGCGCGCCCAGATACGCAGTATTTT. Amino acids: CASSQDSGARPDTQYF.

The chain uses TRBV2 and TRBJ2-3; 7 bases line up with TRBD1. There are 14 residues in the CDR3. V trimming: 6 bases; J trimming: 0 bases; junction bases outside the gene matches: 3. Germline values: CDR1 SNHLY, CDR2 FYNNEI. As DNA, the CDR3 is TGTGCCAGCAGAGAGGACAGGAGCACAGATACGCAGTATTTT. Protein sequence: CASREDRSTDTQYF. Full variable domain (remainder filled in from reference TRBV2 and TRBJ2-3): EPEVTQTPSHQVTQMGQEVILRCVPISNHLYFYWYRQILGQKVEFLVSFYNNEISEKSEIFDDQFSVERPDGSNFTLKIRSTKLEDSAMYFCASREDRSTDTQYFGPGTRLTVL.

The CDR3 protein is CASLTSGSGNEQFF. For the CDR3, the DNA is TGTGCCAGCTTAACTAGCGGGAGTGGAAATGAGCAGTTCTTC. The J gene is TRBJ2-1, the V gene TRBV6-1; TRBD2 matches at 11 bases. The CDR3 loop spans 14 amino acids. V gave up 8 bases and J gave up 7 bases; unmatched junction bases: 7. The germline V gene encodes CDR1 MNHNS and CDR2 SASEGT.

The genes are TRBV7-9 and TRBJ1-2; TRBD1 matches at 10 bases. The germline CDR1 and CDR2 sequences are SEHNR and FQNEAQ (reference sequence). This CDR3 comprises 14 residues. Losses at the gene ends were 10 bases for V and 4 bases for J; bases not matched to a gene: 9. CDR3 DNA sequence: TGTGCCACAGACGGGACAGGGGTATTCTATGGCTACACCTTC. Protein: CATDGTGVFYGYTF.

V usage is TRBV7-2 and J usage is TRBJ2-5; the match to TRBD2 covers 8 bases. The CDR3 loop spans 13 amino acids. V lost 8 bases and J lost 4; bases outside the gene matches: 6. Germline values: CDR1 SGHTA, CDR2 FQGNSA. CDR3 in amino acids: CASGQRGRETQYF. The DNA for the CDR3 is TGTGCCAGCGGCCAGCGGGGGCGAGAGACCCAGTACTTC. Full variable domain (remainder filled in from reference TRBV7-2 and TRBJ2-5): GAGVSQSPSNKVTEKGKDVELRCDPISGHTALYWYRQSLGQGLEFLIYFQGNSAPDKSGLPSDRFSAERTGGSVSTLTIQRTQQEDSAVYLCASGQRGRETQYFGPGTRLLVL.

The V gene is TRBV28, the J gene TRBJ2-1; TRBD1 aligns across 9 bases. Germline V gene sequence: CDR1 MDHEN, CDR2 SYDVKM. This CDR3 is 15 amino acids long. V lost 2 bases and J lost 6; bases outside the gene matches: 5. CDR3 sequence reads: CASSLRDRVINEQFF. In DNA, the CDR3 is TGTGCCAGCAGTTTAAGGGACAGGGTGATCAATGAGCAGTTCTTC.

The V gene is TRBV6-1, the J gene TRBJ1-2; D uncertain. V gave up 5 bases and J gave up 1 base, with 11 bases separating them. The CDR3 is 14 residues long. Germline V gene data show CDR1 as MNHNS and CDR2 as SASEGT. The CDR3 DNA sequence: TGTGCCAGCAGTCGTACCCTTAGTAACTATGGCTACACCTTC. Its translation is CASSRTLSNYGYTF.

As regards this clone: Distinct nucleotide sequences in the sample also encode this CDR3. The CDR3 DNA reads TGTGCCAGCAGCGCCCGGGACAGATACGAGCAGTACTTC. It encodes CASSARDRYEQYF. The chain uses TRBV9 and TRBJ2-7; 7 bases line up with TRBD1. Germline V gene lookup returns CDR1 SGDLS and CDR2 YYNGEE. The length of the CDR3 is 13 residues. J was trimmed by 4 bases and V by 3 bases; bases with no gene match: 4.

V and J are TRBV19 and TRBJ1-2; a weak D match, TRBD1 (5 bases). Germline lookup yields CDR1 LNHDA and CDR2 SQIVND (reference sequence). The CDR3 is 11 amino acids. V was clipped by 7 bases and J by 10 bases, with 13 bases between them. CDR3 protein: CASKRGEDYTF. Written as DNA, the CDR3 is TGTGCCAGTAAAAGGGGTGAAGACTACACCTTC.

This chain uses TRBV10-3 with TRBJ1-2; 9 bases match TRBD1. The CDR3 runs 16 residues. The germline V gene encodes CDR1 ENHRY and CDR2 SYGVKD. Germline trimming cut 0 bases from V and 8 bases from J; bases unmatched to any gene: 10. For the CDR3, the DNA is TGTGCCATCAGTGAGTCGTTGGACAGGGGACTCGGAGGCTACACCTTC. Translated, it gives CAISESLDRGLGGYTF.

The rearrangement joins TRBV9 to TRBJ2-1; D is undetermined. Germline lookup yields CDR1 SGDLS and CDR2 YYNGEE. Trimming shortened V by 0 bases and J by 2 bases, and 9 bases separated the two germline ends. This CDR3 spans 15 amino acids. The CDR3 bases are TGTGCCAGCAGCGTAGAGATGGCCGCCTACAATGAGCAGTTCTTC. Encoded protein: CASSVEMAAYNEQFF.

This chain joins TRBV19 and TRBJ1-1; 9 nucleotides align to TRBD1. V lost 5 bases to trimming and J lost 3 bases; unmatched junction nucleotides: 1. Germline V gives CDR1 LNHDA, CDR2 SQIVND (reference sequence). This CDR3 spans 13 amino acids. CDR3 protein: CASSDRGDTEAFF. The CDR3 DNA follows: TGTGCCAGTAGTGACAGGGGGGACACTGAAGCTTTCTTT.

The CDR3, as DNA: TGCGCCAGCAGCTTGGCGGTACAGGGGATGAACACTGAAGCTTTCTTT. Protein product: CASSLAVQGMNTEAFF. The J gene is TRBJ1-1, the V gene TRBV5-1; 7 nucleotides align to TRBD1. The CDR3 has 16 residues. V lost 0 bases and J lost 0; bases outside the gene matches: 5. CDR1 and CDR2 (germline): SGHRS, YFSETQ.

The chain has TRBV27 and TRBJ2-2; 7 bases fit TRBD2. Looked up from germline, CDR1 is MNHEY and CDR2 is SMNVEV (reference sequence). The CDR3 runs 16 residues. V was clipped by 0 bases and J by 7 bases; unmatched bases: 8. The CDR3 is CASSLSMGGAVGELFF. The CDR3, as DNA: TGTGCCAGCAGTTTATCGATGGGAGGGGCGGTCGGGGAGCTGTTTTTT.

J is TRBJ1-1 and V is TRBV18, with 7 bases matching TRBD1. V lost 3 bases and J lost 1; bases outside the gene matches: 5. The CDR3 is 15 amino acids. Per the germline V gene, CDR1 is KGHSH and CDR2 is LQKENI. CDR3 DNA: TGTGCCAGCTCACCTTTGACAGGGACGAACACTGAAGCTTTCTTT. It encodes CASSPLTGTNTEAFF.

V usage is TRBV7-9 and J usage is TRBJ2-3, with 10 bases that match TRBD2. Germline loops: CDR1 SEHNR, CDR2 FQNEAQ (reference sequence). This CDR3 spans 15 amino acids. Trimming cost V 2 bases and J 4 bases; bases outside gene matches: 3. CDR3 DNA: TGTGCCAGCAGCTTAAGTAGCGGGGGGCCAGATACGCAGTATTTT. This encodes CASSLSSGGPDTQYF. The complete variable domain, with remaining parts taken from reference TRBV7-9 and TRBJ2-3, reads DTGVSQNPRHKITKRGQNVTFRCDPISEHNRLYWYRQTLGQGPEFLTYFQNEAQLEKSRLLSDRFSAERPKGSFSTLEIQRTEQGDSAMYLCASSLSSGGPDTQYFGPGTRLTVL.

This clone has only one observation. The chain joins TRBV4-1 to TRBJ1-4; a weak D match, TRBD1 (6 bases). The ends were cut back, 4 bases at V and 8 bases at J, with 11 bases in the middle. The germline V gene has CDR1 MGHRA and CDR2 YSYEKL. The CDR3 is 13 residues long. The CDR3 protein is CASSRWQGEKLFF. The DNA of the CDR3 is TGCGCCAGCAGCCGTTGGCAGGGGGAAAAACTGTTTTTT.

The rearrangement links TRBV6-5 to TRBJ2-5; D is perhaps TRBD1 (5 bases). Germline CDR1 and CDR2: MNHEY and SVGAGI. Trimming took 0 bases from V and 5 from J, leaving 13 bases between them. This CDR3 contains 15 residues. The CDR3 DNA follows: TGTGCCAGCAGTTACTCGCTTCAGGGCCTCGAGACCCAGTACTTC. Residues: CASSYSLQGLETQYF.

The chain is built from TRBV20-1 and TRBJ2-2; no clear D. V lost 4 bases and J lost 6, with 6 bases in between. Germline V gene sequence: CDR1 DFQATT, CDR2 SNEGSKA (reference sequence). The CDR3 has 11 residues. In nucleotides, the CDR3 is TGCAGTGCTACGGGTTCCGGGGAGCTGTTTTTT. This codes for CSATGSGELFF.